Following are 10 T cell receptor beta chains from one sample sequenced in a study of beta chain features in type 1 diabetes listed by TCRdb under 2018. Library generation was performed with the immunoSEQ multiplex PCR assay. The entire amount of isolated RNA was reverse transcribed using the High Capacity cDNA Reverse Transcription Kit, so the sequenced TCRB transcripts were expressed ones. In TCRdb, the immuneACCESS table is reduced to in-frame sequences with V and J assigned. These tables do not hold every clone; where another copy was compared, an unresolved V gene accounts for under half, and the others remain unexplained. The sample data list about 360,000 clones, and approximately 12% of these were observed just once. The ten largest clones take up roughly 0.017% of the sample. The sequencing input was naive CD4+ T cells from blood. In the paper's terms, the cell subset or site label means: true naive CD4+ T cells. The receptors were gathered from a man in his late teens or twenties in good health.

This clone was seen a few times. The V gene is TRBV13, the J gene TRBJ2-7; D is ambiguous. V was shortened by 5 bases and J by 2 bases, with 10 bases between the two germline ends. Germline assignment: CDR1 PRHDT and CDR2 FYEKMQ (reference sequence). The CDR3 has 13 amino acids. CDR3 DNA: TGTGCCAGCAGCCCTTTCGAGGCCTACGAGCAGTACTTC. This codes for CASSPFEAYEQYF. The entire variable domain, with the rest obtained from reference TRBV13 and TRBJ2-7, is as follows: AAGVIQSPRHLIKEKRETATLKCYPIPRHDTVYWYQQGPGQDPQFLISFYEKMQSDKGSIPDRFSAQQFSDYHSELNMSSLELGDSALYFCASSPFEAYEQYFGPGTRLTVT.

The chain has TRBV6-5 and TRBJ2-1; 7 bases fit TRBD1. CDR3 size: 14 residues. Germline V gene sequence: CDR1 MNHEY, CDR2 SVGAGI. The junction had 5 bases not matched to a gene; V was cut back by 7 bases and J by 2 bases. CDR3 protein: CASTRGQPYNEQFF. The CDR3 nucleotides are TGTGCCAGCACCAGGGGACAGCCCTACAATGAGCAGTTCTTC.

The rearrangement links TRBV25-1 to TRBJ1-5; weak D call: TRBD1 (5 bases). The CDR3 contains 13 residues. Per the germline V gene, CDR1 is MGHDK and CDR2 is SYGVNS. V lost 5 bases and J lost 9, with 14 bases in between. The CDR3 sequence: CASSLGSGGPQHF. The CDR3 region has the DNA TGTGCCAGCAGTCTGGGTTCGGGGGGGCCCCAGCATTTT.

The chain has TRBV5-4 and TRBJ2-2; D possibly corresponds to TRBD1 (5 bases). The CDR3 spans 15 residues. Trimming stripped 0 bases from V and 4 bases from J, with 10 bases between. Per the germline V gene, CDR1 is SGHNT and CDR2 is YYREEE (reference sequence). As DNA, the CDR3 is TGTGCCAGCAGCTTGGAAGGGGCAGGCACCGGGGAGCTGTTTTTT. This codes for CASSLEGAGTGELFF.

This clone was seen more than once but under ten times. The rearrangement links TRBV5-1 to TRBJ1-1; 8 bases map to TRBD1. From germline, CDR1 is SGHRS and CDR2 YFSETQ. CDR3 length: 16 amino acids. J was trimmed by 5 bases and V by 2 bases; bases with no gene match: 11. The CDR3, as DNA: TGCGCCAGCAGCTTTGGCCCCACAGGGGGGGAAACTGAAGCTTTCTTT. This translates into CASSFGPTGGETEAFF.

This clone has only a few counts. The rearrangement uses TRBV4-2 and TRBJ2-1; a possible D gene is TRBD1 (5 bases). The CDR3 is made up of 14 amino acids. The ends were cut back, 2 bases at V and 5 bases at J, with 10 bases in the middle. Per germline, CDR1 LGHNA and CDR2 YNFKEQ. This CDR3 is CASSQLGVHNEQFF. The CDR3 DNA reads as TGTGCCAGCAGCCAATTAGGGGTTCACAATGAGCAGTTCTTC.

The chain is built from TRBV14 and TRBJ2-7; 9 bases agree with TRBD1. Trimming at V came to 9 bases and at J to 2 bases, leaving 11 bases not matched to a gene. The CDR3 consists of 15 residues. Germline CDR1 SGHDN, CDR2 FVKESK. The CDR3 DNA is TGTGCCAGGACTAGAACAGGGGGCTTCCCCTACGAGCAGTACTTC. The encoded protein is CARTRTGGFPYEQYF.

The rearrangement joins TRBV7-2 to TRBJ2-6; 7 nucleotides align to TRBD1. This CDR3 is built from 16 residues. Germline CDR1 reads SGHTA; CDR2 reads FQGNSA. V lost 5 bases and J lost 0; bases outside the gene matches: 4. The CDR3 region is CASSREGASGANVLTF. The CDR3 nucleotides read TGTGCCAGCAGCCGCGAGGGGGCCTCTGGGGCCAACGTCCTGACTTTC.

The V gene is TRBV4-3, the J gene TRBJ2-1; 7 bases line up with TRBD2. V trimming: 0 bases; J trimming: 7 bases; junction bases outside the gene matches: 9. The germline V gene has CDR1 LGHNA and CDR2 YSLEER. This CDR3 spans 16 amino acids. The chain's CDR3 is CASSQDPGRAPNEQFF. DNA of the CDR3: TGCGCCAGCAGCCAAGATCCGGGGAGGGCACCGAATGAGCAGTTCTTC.

This sequence joins TRBV14 and TRBJ2-3; 7 positions match TRBD1. Per the germline V gene, CDR1 is SGHDN and CDR2 is FVKESK. The CDR3 has 13 amino acids. V gave up 4 bases and J gave up 6 bases; unmatched junction bases: 4. The CDR3 region has the DNA TGTGCCAGCAGCCTTCTCAGGGGGGATACGCAGTATTTT. Its translation: CASSLLRGDTQYF.